The clone carrying this TCR beta chain was seen more than once but under ten times. Its antigen is as yet unknown. This sample was taken from a study of cytomegalovirus exposure and HLA in healthy donors. Trimming took off 5 bases at V and 6 bases at J, with 16 bases between the two ends. The CDR3 sequence is 15 residues long. The V gene's germline CDR1 is MNHEY and CDR2 SMNVEV (reference sequence). Notes on the study in general: Sequencing likely generated an artifact that appeared as a cluster of highly shared sequence variants. Near-uniform donor sequencing depth was presumed by presence/absence analyses.

PCR employed 60 Vbeta and 13 Jbeta primers. Sequencing was performed with immunoSEQ multiplex PCR; in TCRdb, only in-frame clones are kept and a portion is missing. Of under 150,000 clones listed, about two thirds are singletons. This receptor was obtained from a man between 40 and 49 years old in good health and CMV-seronegative. The chain employs TRBV27 and TRBJ2-2; weak D call: TRBD2 (7 bases). The sequencing sample was made of PBMCs. The CDR3 spells CASSPQGRAAGELFF. In DNA form, the CDR3 reads TGTGCCAGCAGTCCCCAGGGGAGGGCCGCCGGGGAGCTGTTTTTT.